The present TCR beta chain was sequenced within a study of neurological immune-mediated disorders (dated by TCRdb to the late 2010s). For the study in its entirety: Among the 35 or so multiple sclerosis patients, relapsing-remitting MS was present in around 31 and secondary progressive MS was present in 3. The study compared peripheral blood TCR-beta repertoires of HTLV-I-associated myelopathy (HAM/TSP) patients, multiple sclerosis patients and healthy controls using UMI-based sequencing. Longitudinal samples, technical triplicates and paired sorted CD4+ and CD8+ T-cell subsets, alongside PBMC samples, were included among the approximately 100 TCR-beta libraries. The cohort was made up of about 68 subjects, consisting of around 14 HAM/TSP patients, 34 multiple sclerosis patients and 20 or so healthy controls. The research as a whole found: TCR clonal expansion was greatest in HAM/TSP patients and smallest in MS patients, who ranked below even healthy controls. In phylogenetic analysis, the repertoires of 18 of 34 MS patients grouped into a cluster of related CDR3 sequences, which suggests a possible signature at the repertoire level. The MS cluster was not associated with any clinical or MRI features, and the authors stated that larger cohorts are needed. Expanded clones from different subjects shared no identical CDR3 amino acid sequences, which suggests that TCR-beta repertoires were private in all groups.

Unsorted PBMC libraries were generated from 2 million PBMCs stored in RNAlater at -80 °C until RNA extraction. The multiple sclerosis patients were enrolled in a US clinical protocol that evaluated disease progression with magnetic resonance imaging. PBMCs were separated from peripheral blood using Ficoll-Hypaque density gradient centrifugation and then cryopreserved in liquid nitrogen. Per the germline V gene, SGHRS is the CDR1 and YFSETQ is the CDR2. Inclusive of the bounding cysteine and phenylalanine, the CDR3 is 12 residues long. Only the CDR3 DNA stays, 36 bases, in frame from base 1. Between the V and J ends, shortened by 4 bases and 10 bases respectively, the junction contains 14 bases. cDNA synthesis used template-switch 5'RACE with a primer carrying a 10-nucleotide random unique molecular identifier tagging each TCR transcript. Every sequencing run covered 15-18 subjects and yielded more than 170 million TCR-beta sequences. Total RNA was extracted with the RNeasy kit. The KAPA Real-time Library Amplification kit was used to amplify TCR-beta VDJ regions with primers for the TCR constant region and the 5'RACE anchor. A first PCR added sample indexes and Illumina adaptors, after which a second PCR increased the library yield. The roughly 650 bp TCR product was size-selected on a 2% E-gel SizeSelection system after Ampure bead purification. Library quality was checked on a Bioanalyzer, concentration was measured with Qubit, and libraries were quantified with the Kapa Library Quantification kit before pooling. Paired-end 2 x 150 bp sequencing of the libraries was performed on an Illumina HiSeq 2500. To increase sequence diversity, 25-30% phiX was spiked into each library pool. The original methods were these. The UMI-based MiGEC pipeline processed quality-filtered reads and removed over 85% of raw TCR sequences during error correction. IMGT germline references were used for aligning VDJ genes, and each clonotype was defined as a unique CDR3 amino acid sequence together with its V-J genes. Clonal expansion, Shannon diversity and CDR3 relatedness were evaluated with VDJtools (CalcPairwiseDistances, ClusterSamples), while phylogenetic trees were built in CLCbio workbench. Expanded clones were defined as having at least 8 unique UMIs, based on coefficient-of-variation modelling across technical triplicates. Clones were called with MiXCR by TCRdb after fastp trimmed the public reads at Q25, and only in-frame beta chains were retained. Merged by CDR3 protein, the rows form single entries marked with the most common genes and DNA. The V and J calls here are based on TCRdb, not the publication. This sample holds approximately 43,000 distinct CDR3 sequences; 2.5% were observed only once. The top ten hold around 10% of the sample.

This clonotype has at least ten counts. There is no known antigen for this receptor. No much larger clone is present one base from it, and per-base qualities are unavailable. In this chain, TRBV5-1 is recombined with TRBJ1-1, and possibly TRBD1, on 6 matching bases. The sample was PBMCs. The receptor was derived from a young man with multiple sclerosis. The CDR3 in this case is CASSEQGRGAFF. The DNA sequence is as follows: TGCGCCAGCAGCGAACAGGGTCGCGGAGCTTTCTTT.